This T cell receptor beta chain was documented in a study of blood T cell repertoires in COVID-19. Study-level background: Both acute and convalescent COVID-19 samples were obtained from the United States, Italy and Spain. The analysed material was cDNA or gDNA that came from T cells, B-cell-depleted T cells, or PBMCs.

The CDR3 length is 17 residues. The V end lost 0 bases, the J end lost 5 bases, and 19 bases lay between the germline ends. The germline gives CDR1 SNHLY, CDR2 FYNNEI. Assay used: immunoSEQ multiplex PCR; TCRdb lists only in-frame clones, some missing. The data hold approximately 470,000 clones, with around 85% observed a single time. This clonotype originated in a human donor in a cohort sampled during active COVID-19. The genes are TRBV2 and TRBJ1-2, with D uncertain. The sequenced sample consisted of peripheral blood. The CDR3 spells CASSEAAGLGVVYGYTF. CDR3 nucleotides: TGTGCCAGCAGTGAAGCGGCGGGCCTCGGGGTTGTGTATGGCTACACCTTC.